The 14 T cell receptor beta chains below come from one sample, sequenced in a study of CD8 T cells in ankylosing spondylitis. Via MiXCR, TCRdb re-called the 5' RACE reads, giving one row per CDR3 protein. The table lists fewer than 350,000 distinct CDR3 sequences, approximately 10% of them singletons. Sequencing used blood, either unsorted or a sorted T cell fraction (not recorded which). All receptors derive from a female donor with ankylosing spondylitis or in good health (not recorded which).

Here the CDR3 reads CASSPPGQGPSPLHF. CDR3 sequence (DNA): TGTGCCAGCTCACCACCAGGACAGGGTCCATCACCCCTCCACTTT. This chain joins TRBV18 and TRBJ1-6; 8 nucleotides line up with TRBD1. Germline V lookup: CDR1 KGHSH, CDR2 LQKENI. V was pared by 0 bases and J by 10 bases, with 5 bases of the junction left unmatched. This CDR3 region has 15 residues. The full variable domain, rest sourced from reference TRBV18 and TRBJ1-6, is NAGVMQNPRHLVRRRGQEARLRCSPMKGHSHVYWYRQLPEEGLKFMVYLQKENIIDESGMPKERFSAEFPKEGPSILRIQQVVRGDSAAYFCASSPPGQGPSPLHFGNGTRLTVT.

This clonotype was counted ten times or more. The chain links TRBV29-1 to TRBJ2-7; possible D gene TRBD2, 5 bases. Trimming stripped 1 base from V and 1 base from J, with 14 bases between. CDR1 SQVTM and CDR2 ANQGSEA come from the germline V gene. The CDR3 length is 15 residues. For the CDR3, the DNA is TGCAGCGTTGAAGGGGGAGCGGTTCCTTCCTACGAGCAGTACTTC. Amino acids: CSVEGGAVPSYEQYF.

In its sample, this clonotype was seen many times. The CDR3 here is CATSRNRPSNTGELFF. In nucleotides, the CDR3 is TGTGCCACCAGCAGAAACCGACCGTCTAACACCGGGGAGCTGTTTTTT. This chain joins TRBV15 and TRBJ2-2, with no clear D. Germline CDR1 LNHNV, CDR2 YYDKDF (reference sequence). CDR3 length: 16 residues. V lost 2 bases, J lost 2 bases, and 12 bases lay in between. The full variable domain, with the rest looked up from reference TRBV15 and TRBJ2-2, is DAMVIQNPRYQVTQFGKPVTLSCSQTLNHNVMYWYQQKSSQAPKLLFHYYDKDFNNEADTPDNFQSRRPNTSFCFLDIRSPGLGDTAMYLCATSRNRPSNTGELFFGEGSRLTVL.

The V gene is TRBV4-2, the J gene TRBJ2-1, with 13 bases matching TRBD2. This CDR3 has 16 amino acids. V lost 2 bases, J lost 5 bases, and 3 bases stayed unmatched. Germline V lookup: CDR1 LGHNA, CDR2 YNFKEQ. CDR3 amino acids: CASSQPGLAGDNEQFF. The CDR3 DNA sequence: TGTGCCAGCAGCCAACCTGGACTAGCGGGAGACAATGAGCAGTTCTTC.

This clonotype was counted many times. The rearrangement links TRBV2 to TRBJ1-5; 9 bases fit TRBD1. This CDR3 region has 17 residues. Germline V gene sequence: CDR1 SNHLY, CDR2 FYNNEI. The V gene end was trimmed by 6 bases and the J gene end by 0 bases; junction bases not matched to a gene: 9. CDR3 bases: TGTGCCAGCAGGCCGGGACAGGGATTCGGTAGCAATCAGCCCCAGCATTTT. It translates to CASRPGQGFGSNQPQHF.

In its sample, this clonotype was seen many times. The chain employs TRBV20-1 and TRBJ1-1; unclear D gene. Germline values: CDR1 DFQATT, CDR2 SNEGSKA (reference sequence). CDR3 length: 16 amino acids. V gave up 1 base and J gave up 1 base, with 16 bases separating them. The CDR3 DNA sequence: TGCAGTGCTAGAGTTTTTTCGCGGTTTCCGAACACTGAAGCTTTCTTT. It encodes CSARVFSRFPNTEAFF.

This clonotype was found a few times. The chain has TRBV20-1 and TRBJ2-5; D is ambiguous. The CDR3 is 14 amino acids. Germline values: CDR1 DFQATT, CDR2 SNEGSKA (reference sequence). V was clipped by 3 bases and J by 0 bases, with 11 bases between them. CDR3 DNA sequence: TGCAGTGCTAGGGCCCCCCGTTACCAAGAGACCCAGTACTTC. Amino acid sequence: CSARAPRYQETQYF.

This clonotype was found many times. The J gene is TRBJ1-3, the V gene TRBV20-1; D possibly corresponds to TRBD1 (5 bases). The CDR3 extends over 13 amino acids. CDR1 DFQATT and CDR2 SNEGSKA come from the germline V gene (reference sequence). V shed 6 bases and J shed 4 bases, with 13 bases lying between them. The DNA of the CDR3 is TGCAGTGCAGAGAGCCAGGGAGGAAACACCATATATTTT. This sequence encodes CSAESQGGNTIYF.

The table lists this clonotype with many counts. The V call is TRBV28, the J call TRBJ2-5, with D perhaps TRBD1 or TRBD2 (6 bases each). V gave up 3 bases and J gave up 6 bases, with 14 bases separating them. The CDR3 contains 14 residues. From germline, CDR1 is MDHEN and CDR2 SYDVKM. The CDR3 region is CASSFPTRGQTQYF. DNA of the CDR3: TGTGCCAGCAGTTTTCCTACTCGGGGGCAGACCCAGTACTTC.

V and J are TRBV19 and TRBJ2-1; 8 nucleotides align to TRBD2. V lost 7 bases, J lost 5 bases, and 10 bases stayed unmatched. This CDR3 is built from 15 residues. The germline V gene encodes CDR1 LNHDA and CDR2 SQIVND (reference sequence). The CDR3 sequence: CASTSAAGVHNEQFF. CDR3 in DNA: TGTGCCAGTACCTCGGCAGCGGGAGTACACAATGAGCAGTTCTTC.

Regarding this clonotype: A much larger clone lies one base from this, so it may be a read error. Since no conserved phenylalanine or tryptophan closes the CDR3, a read error is the likely cause. The V call is TRBV7-9, the J call TRBJ2-4; tentatively, D is TRBD2 (5 bases). Germline V gene sequence: CDR1 SEHNR, CDR2 FQNEAQ (reference sequence). V lost 5 bases and J 8 bases, leaving 16 bases between the germline ends. The CDR3 runs to 14 residues. This CDR3 is CASSPQSFGDIQYI. The CDR3 nucleotides are TGTGCCAGCAGCCCCCAGAGCTTCGGGGACATTCAGTACATC.

This clonotype came up many times. The rearrangement uses TRBV28 and TRBJ1-5; TRBD1 aligns across 8 bases. Germline lookup yields CDR1 MDHEN and CDR2 SYDVKM. The CDR3 totals 18 residues. Germline trimming cut 6 bases from V and 3 bases from J; bases unmatched to any gene: 16. CDR3 DNA: TGTGCCAGCAGAACCCTCCTTAGGACAGGGAGGTCCAATCAGCCCCAGCATTTT. Protein product: CASRTLLRTGRSNQPQHF.

This clonotype came up a few times. V usage is TRBV20-1 and J usage is TRBJ1-5, with 7 bases matching TRBD1. In germline, CDR1 is DFQATT, CDR2 SNEGSKA (reference sequence). Trimming cost V 6 bases and J 5 bases; bases outside gene matches: 22. The CDR3 runs 18 residues. CDR3 loop: CSALGSFQRQGKYQPQHF. DNA for the CDR3: TGCAGTGCCCTAGGTTCCTTCCAAAGACAGGGAAAGTATCAGCCCCAGCATTTT.

There are many counts of this clonotype. This chain links TRBV27 with TRBJ1-1; 7 positions agree with TRBD1. Germline V gene sequence: CDR1 MNHEY, CDR2 SMNVEV (reference sequence). The length of the CDR3 is 15 residues. Trimming took 0 bases from V and 1 from J; bases not matched to a gene: 2. CDR3 residues: CASSLSGGPNTEAFF. The CDR3 coding sequence is TGTGCCAGCAGTTTATCAGGGGGCCCGAACACTGAAGCTTTCTTT.